This T cell receptor beta chain comes out of a study of immune evolution from preneoplasia to lung adenocarcinoma. Trimming cost V 0 bases and J 7 bases, with 10 bases left between them. This CDR3 region has 13 residues. Germline CDR1 reads KGHSH; CDR2 reads LQKENI. Libraries were prepared by immunoSEQ multiplex PCR; TCRdb keeps only in-frame clonotypes and omits some of them. This sample has 4,000 to 6,000 clones; under 80% occur once, and the top ten carry about 7%. Material for sequencing was FFPE minimally invasive lung adenocarcinoma tissue. The chain has TRBV18 and TRBJ2-7; D is uncertain. This TCR came from a person between 50 and 69 years old with lung adenocarcinoma. The CDR3, as DNA: TGTGCCAGCTCACCACCGTCAGCGCGTGAGCAGTACTTC. Translated: CASSPPSAREQYF.